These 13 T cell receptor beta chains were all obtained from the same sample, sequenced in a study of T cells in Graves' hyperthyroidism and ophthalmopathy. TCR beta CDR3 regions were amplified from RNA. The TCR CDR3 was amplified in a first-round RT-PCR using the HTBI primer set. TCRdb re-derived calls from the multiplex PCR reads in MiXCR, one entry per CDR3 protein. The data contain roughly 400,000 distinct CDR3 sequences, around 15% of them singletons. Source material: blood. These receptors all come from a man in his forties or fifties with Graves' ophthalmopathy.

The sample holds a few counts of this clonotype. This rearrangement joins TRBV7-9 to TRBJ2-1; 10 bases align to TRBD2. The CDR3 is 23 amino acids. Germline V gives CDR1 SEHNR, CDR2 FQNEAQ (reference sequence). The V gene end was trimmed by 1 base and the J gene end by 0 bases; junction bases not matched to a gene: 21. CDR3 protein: CASSLVMGSGRVGTWSSYNEQFF. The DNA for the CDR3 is TGTGCCAGCAGCTTAGTCATGGGGAGCGGGAGGGTAGGAACCTGGAGCTCCTACAATGAGCAGTTCTTC.

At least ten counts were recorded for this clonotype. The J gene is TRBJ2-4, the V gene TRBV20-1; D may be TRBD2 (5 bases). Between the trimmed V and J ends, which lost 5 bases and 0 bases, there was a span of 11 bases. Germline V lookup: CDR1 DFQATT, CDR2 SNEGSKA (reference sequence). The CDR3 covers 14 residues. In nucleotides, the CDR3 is TGCAGTGCTCCCCAGGACTCAGCCAAAAACATTCAGTACTTC. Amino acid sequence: CSAPQDSAKNIQYF.

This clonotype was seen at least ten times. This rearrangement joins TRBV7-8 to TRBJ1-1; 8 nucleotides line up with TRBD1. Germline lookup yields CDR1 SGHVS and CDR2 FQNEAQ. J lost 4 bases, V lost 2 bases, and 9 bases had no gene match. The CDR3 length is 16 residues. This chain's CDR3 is CASSLNPGQVRTEAFF. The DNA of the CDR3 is TGTGCCAGCAGCTTAAATCCGGGACAGGTACGCACTGAAGCTTTCTTT. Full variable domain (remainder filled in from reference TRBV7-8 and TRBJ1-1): GAGVSQSPRYKVAKRGQDVALRCDPISGHVSLFWYQQALGQGPEFLTYFQNEAQLDKSGLPSDRFFAERPEGSVSTLKIQRTQQEDSAVYLCASSLNPGQVRTEAFFGQGTRLTVV.

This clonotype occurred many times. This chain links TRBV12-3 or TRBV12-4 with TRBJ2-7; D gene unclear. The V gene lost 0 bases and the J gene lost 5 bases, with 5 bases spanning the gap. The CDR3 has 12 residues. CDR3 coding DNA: TGTGCCAGCAGTTTAGCGGACCACGAGCAGTACTTC. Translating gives CASSLADHEQYF.

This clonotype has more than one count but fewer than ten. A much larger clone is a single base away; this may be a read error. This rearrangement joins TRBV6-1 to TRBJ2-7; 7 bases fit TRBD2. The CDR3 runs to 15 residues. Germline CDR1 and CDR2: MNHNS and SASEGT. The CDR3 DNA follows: TGTGCCAGCAGAGACTTGAGCGGGATCTCCTACGGGCAGTACTTC. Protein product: CASRDLSGISYGQYF.

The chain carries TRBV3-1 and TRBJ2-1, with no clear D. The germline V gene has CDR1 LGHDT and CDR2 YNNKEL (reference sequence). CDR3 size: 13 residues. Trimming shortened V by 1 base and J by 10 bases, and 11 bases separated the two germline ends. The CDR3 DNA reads TGTGCCAGCAGCCAAGGCTGGCAACAAGAGCAGTTCTTC. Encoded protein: CASSQGWQQEQFF.

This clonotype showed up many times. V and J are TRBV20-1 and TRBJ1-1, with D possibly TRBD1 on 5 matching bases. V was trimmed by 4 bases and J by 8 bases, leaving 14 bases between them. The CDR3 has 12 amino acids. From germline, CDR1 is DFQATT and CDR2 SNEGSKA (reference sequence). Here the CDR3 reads CSAIWAGEEAFF. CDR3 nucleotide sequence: TGCAGTGCTATCTGGGCGGGGGAGGAAGCTTTCTTT.

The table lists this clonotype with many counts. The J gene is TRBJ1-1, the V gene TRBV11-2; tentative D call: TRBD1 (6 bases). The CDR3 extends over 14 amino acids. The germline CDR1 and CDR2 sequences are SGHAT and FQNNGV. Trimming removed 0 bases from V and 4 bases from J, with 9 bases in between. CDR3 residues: CASSLEGASTEAFF. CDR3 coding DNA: TGTGCCAGCAGCTTAGAGGGGGCCAGCACTGAAGCTTTCTTT.

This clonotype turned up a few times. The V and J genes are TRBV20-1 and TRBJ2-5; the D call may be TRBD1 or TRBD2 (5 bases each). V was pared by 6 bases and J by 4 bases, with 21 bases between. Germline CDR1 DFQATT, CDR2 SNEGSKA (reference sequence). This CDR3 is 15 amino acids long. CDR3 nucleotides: TGCAGTGCAGGAGAGGGGTCCGCGGTACGAGAGACCCAGTACTTC. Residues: CSAGEGSAVRETQYF.

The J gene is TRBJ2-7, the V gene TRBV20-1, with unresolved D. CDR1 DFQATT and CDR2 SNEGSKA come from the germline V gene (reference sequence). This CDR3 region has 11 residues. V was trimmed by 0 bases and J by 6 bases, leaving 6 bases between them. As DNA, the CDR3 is TGCAGTGCTAGAGATTTCGCCGAGCAGTACTTC. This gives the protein CSARDFAEQYF.

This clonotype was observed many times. Here the CDR3 DNA reads TGCGCCAGCAGCCAAGACTGGAACAGGGCGGGCTACGAGCAGTACTTC. Residues: CASSQDWNRAGYEQYF. J is TRBJ2-7 and V is TRBV4-1; maybe TRBD1 (6 bases). The CDR3 contains 16 residues. Germline V CDR1 and CDR2: MGHRA, YSYEKL. V lost 0 bases, J lost 3 bases, and 15 bases lay in between.

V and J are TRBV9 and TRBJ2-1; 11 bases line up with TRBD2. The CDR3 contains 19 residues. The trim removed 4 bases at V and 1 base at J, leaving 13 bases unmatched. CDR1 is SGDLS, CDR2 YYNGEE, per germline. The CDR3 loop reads CASSIGVAGGSRSYNEQFF. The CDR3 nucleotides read TGTGCCAGCAGCATAGGGGTAGCGGGAGGGTCTAGGTCCTACAATGAGCAGTTCTTC.

The CDR3 spells CASSEVQGTEAFF. Written as DNA, the CDR3 is TGTGCCAGCAGTGAAGTACAGGGGACTGAAGCTTTCTTT. This chain links TRBV6-1 with TRBJ1-1; 7 nucleotides match TRBD1. This CDR3 is 13 amino acids long. V dropped 1 base and J dropped 5; count of bases not matched to a gene: 1. CDR1 MNHNS and CDR2 SASEGT come from the germline V gene.